The clone carrying this T cell receptor (beta chain) was picked up one time. Primers for the PCR totalled 60 Vbeta and 13 Jbeta. Sequencing used immunoSEQ multiplex PCR; TCRdb keeps in-frame clones, though not all of them. This sample carries around 130,000 clones, roughly 84% of them seen once, and the ten largest clones take 2.5% to 3%. This entry comes from a study of cytomegalovirus exposure and HLA in healthy donors. From germline, CDR1 is SGHRS and CDR2 YFSETQ. The CDR3 length is 15 residues. The V gene end was trimmed by 4 bases and the J gene end by 4 bases; junction bases not matched to a gene: 7.

The chain is built from TRBV5-1 and TRBJ2-5; 10 bases fit TRBD1. Material: PBMCs. The clonotype comes from a woman under 30 in good health and CMV-seropositive. For the CDR3, the DNA is TGCGCCAGCAGCCCCGGACAGGGGGTGGGAGAGACCCAGTACTTC. Its translation: CASSPGQGVGETQYF. Full variable domain (rest looked up from reference TRBV5-1 and TRBJ2-5): KAGVTQTPRYLIKTRGQQVTLSCSPISGHRSVSWYQQTPGQGLQFLFEYFSETQRNKGNFPGRFSGRQFSNSRSEMNVSTLELGDSALYLCASSPGQGVGETQYFGPGTRLLVL.